Listed below are T cell receptor beta chains from one sample, sequenced in a study of cytomegalovirus exposure and HLA in healthy donors. Assay: immunoSEQ multiplex PCR; the TCRdb copy retains only in-frame clones and omits some. This repertoire includes tens of thousands of clones. The specimen sequenced was PBMCs. The receptors stem from a man in his fifties or sixties in good health and CMV-seropositive. The CDR3 runs from the conserved cysteine through the conserved F or W. D genes are given only for firm matches.

D: .; J: TRBJ2-1; V: TRBV5-4; DNA: TGTGCCAGCAGCCAAGGGGACTTCCTCACGAATGAGCAGTTCTTC; CDR3: CASSQGDFLTNEQFF
D: TRBD1; J: TRBJ2-1; V: TRBV5-6; DNA: TGTGCCAGCAGCTCACGTGGGACAGGGGGTGAGCAGTTCTTC; CDR3: CASSSRGTGGEQFF
D: .; J: TRBJ1-3; V: TRBV2; DNA: TGTGCCAGCAGTGCAAGGGTTGTGACGGGGAACACCATATATTTT; CDR3: CASSARVVTGNTIYF
D: TRBD2; J: TRBJ2-5; V: TRBV30; DNA: TGTGCCTGGAGTCCGACTAGCGGGGAAGGCAAGGAACAAGAGACCCAGTACTTC; CDR3: CAWSPTSGEGKEQETQYF
D: TRBD2; J: TRBJ2-1; V: TRBV5-4; DNA: TGTGCCAGCAGCCCTCCGGGCGGGAGGCTCTATGAGCAGTTCTTC; CDR3: CASSPPGGRLYEQFF
D: TRBD2; J: TRBJ2-1; V: TRBV6-6; DNA: TGTGCCAGCGGGGAGCGGGAGAGAAGTGAGCAGTTCTTC; CDR3: CASGERERSEQFF
D: TRBD1; J: TRBJ1-5; V: TRBV5-1; DNA: TGCGCCAGCAGCGACGGACAGGGAGGTCAGCCCCAGCATTTT; CDR3: CASSDGQGGQPQHF
D: TRBD1; J: TRBJ2-1; V: TRBV9; DNA: TGTGCCAGCAGCTCTTCGACAGGGCTCAATGAGCAGTTCTTC; CDR3: CASSSSTGLNEQFF
D: .; J: TRBJ2-1; V: TRBV5-1; DNA: TGCGCCAGCAGCCCCGTGATGATAGCAGACAATGAGCAGTTCTTC; CDR3: CASSPVMIADNEQFF
D: .; J: TRBJ2-1; V: TRBV30; DNA: TGTGCCTGGAGTGTACGTCTAGATTACAATGAGCAGTTCTTC; CDR3: CAWSVRLDYNEQFF
D: .; J: TRBJ1-3; V: TRBV5-1; DNA: TGCGCCAGCAGCTTCCGGGAATCTGGAAACACCATATATTTT; CDR3: CASSFRESGNTIYF
D: TRBD2; J: TRBJ2-7; V: TRBV7-2; DNA: TGTGCCAGCAGCTTAGTCCTCGGACTAGCGGGAGGCCAGGAGCAGTACTTC; CDR3: CASSLVLGLAGGQEQYF
D: TRBD1; J: TRBJ1-2; V: TRBV7-8; DNA: TGTGCCAGCAGCTTAGAGATGACAGGGTACGGCTACACCTTC; CDR3: CASSLEMTGYGYTF
D: TRBD1; J: TRBJ2-2; V: TRBV6-4; DNA: TGTGCCAGCAGTGACTCGGGACAGGGAGATGGCGGGGAGCTGTTTTTT; CDR3: CASSDSGQGDGGELFF
D: .; J: TRBJ1-3; V: TRBV4-3; DNA: TGCGCCAGCAGCCCCTCGGTGGGAGACACCATATATTTT; CDR3: CASSPSVGDTIYF
D: .; J: TRBJ1-5; V: TRBV7-9; DNA: TGTGCCAGCAGCTTAGACAGGGATCGGCCCCAGCATTTT; CDR3: CASSLDRDRPQHF
D: TRBD2; J: TRBJ2-1; V: TRBV12-5; DNA: TGTGCTAGTGGGCGGGGACTAGCGGACAATGAGCAGTTCTTC; CDR3: CASGRGLADNEQFF
D: .; J: TRBJ1-2; V: TRBV4-3; DNA: TGCGCCAGCAGCCAAGATTTTGCAGGGGACTATGGCTACACCTTC; CDR3: CASSQDFAGDYGYTF
D: TRBD2; J: TRBJ2-1; V: TRBV7-3; DNA: TGTGCCAGCAGCCGTCGGCTAGCGGGTGCCAATGAGCAGTTCTTC; CDR3: CASSRRLAGANEQFF
D: .; J: TRBJ2-7; V: TRBV6-5; DNA: TGTGCCAGCAGTTACTCGCACAGGTCAAGCTCCTACGAGCAGTACTTC; CDR3: CASSYSHRSSSYEQYF
D: .; J: TRBJ1-2; V: TRBV25-1; DNA: TGTGCCAGCAGTGAGGGGGGGCGAGGCTACACCTTC; CDR3: CASSEGGRGYTF
D: .; J: TRBJ2-6; V: TRBV27; DNA: TGTGCCAGCAGTTTCTCGTCTCAGTCTGGGGCCAACGTCCTGACTTTC; CDR3: CASSFSSQSGANVLTF
D: TRBD1; J: TRBJ1-5; V: TRBV2; DNA: TGTGCCAGCAGTGGGGACAGGAGGGATCAGCCCCAGCATTTT; CDR3: CASSGDRRDQPQHF
D: .; J: TRBJ2-2; V: TRBV19; DNA: TGTGCCAGTAGTATCCTCCAGGACACCGGGGAGCTGTTTTTT; CDR3: CASSILQDTGELFF
D: TRBD2; J: TRBJ2-2; V: TRBV5-4; DNA: TGTGCCAGCAGTCTCAGAGCGGGGAGCACCGGGGAGCTGTTTTTT; CDR3: CASSLRAGSTGELFF
D: .; J: TRBJ2-3; V: TRBV20-1; DNA: TGCAGTGCCCCAGATCAGGATACGCAGTATTTT; CDR3: CSAPDQDTQYF
D: .; J: TRBJ1-6; V: TRBV5-6; DNA: TGTGCCAGCAGCCCCCGGGGGTCACCCCTCCACTTT; CDR3: CASSPRGSPLHF
D: TRBD2; J: TRBJ2-1; V: TRBV19; DNA: TGTGCCAGTAAGTGGCGGGAGAGTTACAATGAGCAGTTCTTC; CDR3: CASKWRESYNEQFF
D: .; J: TRBJ2-4; V: TRBV6-5; DNA: TGTGCCAGCAGTTACTCGCTCGGGGGCATTCAGTACTTC; CDR3: CASSYSLGGIQYF
D: .; J: TRBJ2-3; V: TRBV18; DNA: TGTGCCAGCTCATCCCCCTGGACAACGGGGGAGTATTTT; CDR3: CASSSPWTTGEYF
D: .; J: TRBJ1-1; V: TRBV14; DNA: TGTGCCAGCAGCCCCCAGACTTCCGTCGGCACTGAAGCTTTCTTT; CDR3: CASSPQTSVGTEAFF